The T cell receptor (beta chain) under discussion was sequenced for a study of vaccination effects on CD4 cells after COVID-19. Once cultured for 10 days, the cells underwent separation to obtain CD4+ T cells. None of these healthy vaccinees had been infected with SARS-CoV-2 before vaccination. Half-medium changes using IL-2 medium occurred on days 3 and 7. The CDR3 runs to 18 residues. Germline V gene lookup returns CDR1 WNHNN and CDR2 SYGVQD (reference sequence). The V gene lost 3 bases and the J gene lost 1 base, with 16 bases spanning the gap. Repertoires were generated with immunoSEQ multiplex PCR, while TCRdb's copy carries only in-frame clones and drops some. The top ten clones hold around 4.4% of a sample with tens of thousands of clones, roughly 65% of them seen once. About this clone: Its antigen remains unknown.

V usage is TRBV10-1 and J usage is TRBJ2-6, with D perhaps matching TRBD1 (5 bases). The sequence was collected from a human donor who received a COVID-19 vaccine. The sample here was CD4+ T cells from PBMCs cultured without peptide, taken before COVID-19 vaccination. For the CDR3, the DNA is TGCGCCAGCAGTGAATATCAGTCCGGACAATCTGGGGCCAACGTCCTGACTTTC. Translating gives CASSEYQSGQSGANVLTF.